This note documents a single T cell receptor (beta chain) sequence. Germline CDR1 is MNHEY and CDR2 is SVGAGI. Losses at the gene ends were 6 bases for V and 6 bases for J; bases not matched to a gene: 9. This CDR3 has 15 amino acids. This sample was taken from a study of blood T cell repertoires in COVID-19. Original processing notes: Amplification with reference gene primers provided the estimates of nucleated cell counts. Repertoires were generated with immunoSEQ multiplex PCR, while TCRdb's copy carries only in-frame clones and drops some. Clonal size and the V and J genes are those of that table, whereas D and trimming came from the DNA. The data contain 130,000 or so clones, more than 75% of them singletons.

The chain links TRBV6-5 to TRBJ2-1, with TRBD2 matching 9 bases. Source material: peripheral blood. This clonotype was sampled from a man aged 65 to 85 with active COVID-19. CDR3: CASSVGLARGNEQFF. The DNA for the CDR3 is TGTGCCAGCAGCGTCGGACTAGCGCGGGGCAATGAGCAGTTCTTC.